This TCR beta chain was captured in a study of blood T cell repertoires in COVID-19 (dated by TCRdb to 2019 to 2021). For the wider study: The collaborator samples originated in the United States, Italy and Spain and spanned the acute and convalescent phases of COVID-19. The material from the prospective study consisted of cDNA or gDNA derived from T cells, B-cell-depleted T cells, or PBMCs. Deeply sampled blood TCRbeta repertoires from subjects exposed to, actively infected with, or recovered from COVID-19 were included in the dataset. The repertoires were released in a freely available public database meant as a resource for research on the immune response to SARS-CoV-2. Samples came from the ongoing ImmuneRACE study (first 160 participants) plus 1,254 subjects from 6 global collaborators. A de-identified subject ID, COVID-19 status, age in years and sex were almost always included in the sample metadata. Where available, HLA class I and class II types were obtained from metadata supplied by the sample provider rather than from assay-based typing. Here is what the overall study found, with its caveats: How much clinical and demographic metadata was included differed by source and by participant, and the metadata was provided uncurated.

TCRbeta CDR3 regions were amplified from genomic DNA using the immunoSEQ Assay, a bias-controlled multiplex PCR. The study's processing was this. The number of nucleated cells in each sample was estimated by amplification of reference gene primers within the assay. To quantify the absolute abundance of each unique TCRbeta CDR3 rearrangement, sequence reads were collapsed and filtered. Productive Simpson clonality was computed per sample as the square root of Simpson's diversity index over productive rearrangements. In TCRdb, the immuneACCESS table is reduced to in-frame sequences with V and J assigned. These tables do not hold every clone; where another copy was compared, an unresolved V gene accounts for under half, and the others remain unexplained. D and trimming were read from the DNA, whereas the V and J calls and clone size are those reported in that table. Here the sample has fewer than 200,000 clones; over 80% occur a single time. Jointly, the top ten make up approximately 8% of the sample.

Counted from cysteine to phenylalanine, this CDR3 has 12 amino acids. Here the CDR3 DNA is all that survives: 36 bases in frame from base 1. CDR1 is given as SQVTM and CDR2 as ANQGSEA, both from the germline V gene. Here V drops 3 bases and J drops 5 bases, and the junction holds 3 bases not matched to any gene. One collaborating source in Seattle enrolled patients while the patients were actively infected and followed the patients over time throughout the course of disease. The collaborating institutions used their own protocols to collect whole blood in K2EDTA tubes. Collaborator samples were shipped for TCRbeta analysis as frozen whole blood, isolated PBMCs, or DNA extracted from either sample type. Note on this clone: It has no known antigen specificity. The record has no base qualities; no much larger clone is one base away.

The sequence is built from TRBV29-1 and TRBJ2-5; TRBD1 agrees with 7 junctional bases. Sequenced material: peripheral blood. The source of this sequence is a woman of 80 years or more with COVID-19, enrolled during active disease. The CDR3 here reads CSVDRGWETQYF. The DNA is TGCAGCGTTGACAGGGGGTGGGAGACCCAGTACTTC.